The T cell receptor (beta chain) under discussion was sequenced for a study of T cells in Graves' hyperthyroidism and ophthalmopathy. Graves' hyperthyroidism is called stable when ophthalmopathy does not progress within 18 months. It was RNA transcripts that yielded the amplified TCR beta CDR3 regions. First-round RT-PCR targeting the TCR CDR3 was performed with the HTBI primer set. TCRdb itself ran the multiplex PCR reads through MiXCR, one entry per CDR3 protein. The table lists a few hundred thousand distinct CDR3 sequences, 18% of them singletons, with about 53% in the top ten. The study's findings and limits: Ophthalmopathy onset followed model prediction by a median about six months. Blood shared most expanded thyroid clonotypes above 0.001. In the analysis, a 13 V-J model separated ophthalmopathy from stable hyperthyroidism.

This clonotype was recorded many times. No antigen is known for it. The CDR3 consists of 16 residues. The trim removed 6 bases at V and 7 bases at J, leaving 17 bases unmatched. CDR1 and CDR2 from the germline V gene are KGHSH and LQKENI. Material for sequencing was blood. This receptor was identified in a woman between 45 and 60 years old with Graves' hyperthyroidism. The J gene is TRBJ1-1, the V gene TRBV18, with 7 bases identical to TRBD1. DNA of the CDR3: TGTGCCAGCTCCCCGGCGACAGGGATCAAGGTCCTTGAAGCTTTCTTT. Amino acids: CASSPATGIKVLEAFF.